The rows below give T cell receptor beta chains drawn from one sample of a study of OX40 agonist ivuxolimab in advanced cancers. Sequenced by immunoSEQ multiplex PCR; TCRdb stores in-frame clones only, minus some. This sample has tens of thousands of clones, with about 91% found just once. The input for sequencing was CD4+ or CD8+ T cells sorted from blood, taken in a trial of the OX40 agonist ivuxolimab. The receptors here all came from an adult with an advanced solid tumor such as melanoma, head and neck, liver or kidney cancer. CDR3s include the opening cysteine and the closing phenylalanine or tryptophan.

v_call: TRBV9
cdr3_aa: CASSPRQSDNYGYTF

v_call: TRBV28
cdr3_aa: CASSDLAGDSNEQFF

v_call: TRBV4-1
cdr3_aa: CASSPGLAGGPRTYNEQFF

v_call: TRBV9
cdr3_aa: CASSVAGQPYEQYF

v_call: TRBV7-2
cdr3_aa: CASSLSFGWGNQPQHF

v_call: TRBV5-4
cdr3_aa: CASSSTENTGELFF

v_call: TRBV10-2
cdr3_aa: CASRAGTSGRGTGELFF

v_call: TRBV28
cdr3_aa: CASSNGGLSYEQYF

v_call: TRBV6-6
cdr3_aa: CASSYPRTGGGEQYF

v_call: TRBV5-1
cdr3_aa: CASSGSRRTIYEQYF

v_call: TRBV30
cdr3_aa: CAISGIVGARYEQYF

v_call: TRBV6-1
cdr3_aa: CASTEGAMNTEAFF

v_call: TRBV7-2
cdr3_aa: CASSLDYTDTQYF

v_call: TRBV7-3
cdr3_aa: CASSPNGQGAYNEQFF

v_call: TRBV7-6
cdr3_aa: CASSQRSGGETGELFF

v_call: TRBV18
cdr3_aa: CASSPGLGNSGYEQYF

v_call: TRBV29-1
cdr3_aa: CSVVWRGAIQYF

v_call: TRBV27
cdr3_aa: CASSSLDSYEQYF

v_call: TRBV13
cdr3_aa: CASSSPTGGELFF

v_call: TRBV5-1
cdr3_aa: CASSLEGTQYF

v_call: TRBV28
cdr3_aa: CASSFGQHSGNTIYF

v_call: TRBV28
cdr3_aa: CASSKEGRSYEQYF

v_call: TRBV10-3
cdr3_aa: CAIRSTGRETQYF

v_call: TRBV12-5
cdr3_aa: CASGLVFEAFF

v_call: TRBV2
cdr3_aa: CASSEEYTNYGYTF

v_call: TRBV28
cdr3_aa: CASSPRQGAPGQPQHF

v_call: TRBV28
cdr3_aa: CASTPGQGFFEAFF

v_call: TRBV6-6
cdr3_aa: CASYRTVGGNTIYF

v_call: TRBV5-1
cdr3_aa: CASSYGTVGTMNTEAFF

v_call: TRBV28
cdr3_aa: CASSLPGLAAEQYF

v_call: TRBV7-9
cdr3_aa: CASSLGTGSNEQYF

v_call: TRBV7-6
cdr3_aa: CASSHPSGLETQYF

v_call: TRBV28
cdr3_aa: CASSLQGAGQPQHF

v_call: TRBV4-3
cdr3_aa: CASSHGEANEKLFF

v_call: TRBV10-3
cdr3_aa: CAIRDVGEKLFF

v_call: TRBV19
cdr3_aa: CASSGPGLASF

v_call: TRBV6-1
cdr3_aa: CASSPLLSTGELFF

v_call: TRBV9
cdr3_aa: CASSDRAVTGELFF

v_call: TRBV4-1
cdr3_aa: CASSQAFRGWRMNTEAFF

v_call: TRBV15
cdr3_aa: CATSKGLAGSYEQYF

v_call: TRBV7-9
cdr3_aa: CASSPGQPGGYEQYF

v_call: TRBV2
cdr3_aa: CASRSERGTSSPKNIQYF

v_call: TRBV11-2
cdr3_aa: CASSRDRAYEQYF

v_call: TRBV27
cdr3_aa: CASSHITNEKLFF

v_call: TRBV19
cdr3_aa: CASGTSDFSGNTIYF

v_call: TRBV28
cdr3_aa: CASERTGYEQYF

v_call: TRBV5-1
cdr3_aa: CASSRQGADTEAFF

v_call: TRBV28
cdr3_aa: CASSFLMGRQPQHF

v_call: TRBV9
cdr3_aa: CASSVVNTEAFF

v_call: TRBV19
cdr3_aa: CASRDRHQPQHF

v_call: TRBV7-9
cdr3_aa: CASSLTETEQYF

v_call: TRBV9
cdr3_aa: CASSGHYSTDTQYF

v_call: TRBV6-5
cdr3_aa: CASSYSGGASKNIQYF

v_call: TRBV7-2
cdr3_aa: CASSRDTDQPQHF

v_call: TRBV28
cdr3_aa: CASSSRQSQETQYF

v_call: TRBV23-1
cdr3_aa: CASTPYRHQETQYF

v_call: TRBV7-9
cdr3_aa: CASSSLRGQRTGELFF

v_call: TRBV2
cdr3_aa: CARGTGTQGANEKLFF

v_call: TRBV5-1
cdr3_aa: CASSLLPGADTGELFF